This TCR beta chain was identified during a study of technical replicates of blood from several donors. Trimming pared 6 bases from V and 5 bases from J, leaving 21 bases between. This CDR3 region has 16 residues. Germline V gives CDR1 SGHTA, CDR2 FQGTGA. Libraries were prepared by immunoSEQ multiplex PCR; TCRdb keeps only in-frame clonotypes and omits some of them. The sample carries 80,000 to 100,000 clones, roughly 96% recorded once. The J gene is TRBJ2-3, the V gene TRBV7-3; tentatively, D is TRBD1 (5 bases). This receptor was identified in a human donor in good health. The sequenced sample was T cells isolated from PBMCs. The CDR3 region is CASSRGVHPLGDTQYF. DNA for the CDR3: TGTGCCAGCAGTAGGGGCGTACACCCACTCGGAGATACGCAGTATTTT.